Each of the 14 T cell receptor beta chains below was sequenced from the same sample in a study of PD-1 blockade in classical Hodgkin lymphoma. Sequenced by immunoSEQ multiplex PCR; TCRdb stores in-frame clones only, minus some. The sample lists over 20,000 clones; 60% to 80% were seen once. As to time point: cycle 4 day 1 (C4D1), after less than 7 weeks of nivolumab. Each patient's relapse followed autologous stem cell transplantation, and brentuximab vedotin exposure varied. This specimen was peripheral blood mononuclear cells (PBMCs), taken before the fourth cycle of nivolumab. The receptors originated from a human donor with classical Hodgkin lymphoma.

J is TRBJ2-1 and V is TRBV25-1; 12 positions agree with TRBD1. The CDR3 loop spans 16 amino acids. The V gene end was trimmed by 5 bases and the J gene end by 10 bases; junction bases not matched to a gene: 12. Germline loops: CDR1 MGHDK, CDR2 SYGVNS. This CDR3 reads CASSSSPGQGAREQFF. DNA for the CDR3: TGTGCCAGCAGTAGCTCACCGGGACAGGGGGCTCGGGAGCAGTTCTTC.

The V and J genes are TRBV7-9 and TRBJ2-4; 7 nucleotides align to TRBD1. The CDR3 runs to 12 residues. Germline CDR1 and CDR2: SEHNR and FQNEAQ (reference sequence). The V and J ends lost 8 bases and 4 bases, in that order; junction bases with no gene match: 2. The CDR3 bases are TGTGCCAGCCAGGGACAGAAAAACATTCAGTACTTC. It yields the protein CASQGQKNIQYF.

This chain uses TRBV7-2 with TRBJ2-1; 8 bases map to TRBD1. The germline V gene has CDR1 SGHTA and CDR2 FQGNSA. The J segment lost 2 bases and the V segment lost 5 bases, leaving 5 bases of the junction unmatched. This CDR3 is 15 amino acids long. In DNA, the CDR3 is TGTGCCAGCAGCCTGGGACAGGCTACCTACAATGAGCAGTTCTTC. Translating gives CASSLGQATYNEQFF.

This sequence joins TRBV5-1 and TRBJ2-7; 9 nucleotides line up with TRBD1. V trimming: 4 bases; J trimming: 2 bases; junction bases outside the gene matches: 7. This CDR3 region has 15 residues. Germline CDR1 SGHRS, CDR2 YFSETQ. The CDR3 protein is CASSRQGVTAYEQYF. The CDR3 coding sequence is TGCGCCAGCAGCAGACAGGGGGTGACGGCCTACGAGCAGTACTTC.

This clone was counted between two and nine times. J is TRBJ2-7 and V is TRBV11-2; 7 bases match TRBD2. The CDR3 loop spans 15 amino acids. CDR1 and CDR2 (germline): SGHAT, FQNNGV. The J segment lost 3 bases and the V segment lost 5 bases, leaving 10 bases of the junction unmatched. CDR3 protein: CASSPGVGEGYEQYF. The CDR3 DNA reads TGTGCCAGCAGCCCGGGGGTAGGGGAGGGCTACGAGCAGTACTTC.

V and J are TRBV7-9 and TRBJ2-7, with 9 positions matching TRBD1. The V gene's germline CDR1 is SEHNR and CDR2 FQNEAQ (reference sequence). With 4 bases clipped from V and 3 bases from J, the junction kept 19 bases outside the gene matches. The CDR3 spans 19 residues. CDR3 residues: CASSSSWSVGQGILYEQYF. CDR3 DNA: TGTGCCAGCAGCTCCTCGTGGTCAGTGGGACAGGGAATCCTCTACGAGCAGTACTTC.

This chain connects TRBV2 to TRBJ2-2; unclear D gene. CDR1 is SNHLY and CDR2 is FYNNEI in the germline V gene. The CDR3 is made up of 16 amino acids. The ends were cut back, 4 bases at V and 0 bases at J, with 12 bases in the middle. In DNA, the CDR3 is TGTGCCAGCAGTGCGGAGCGATTTACGAACACCGGGGAGCTGTTTTTT. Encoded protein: CASSAERFTNTGELFF.

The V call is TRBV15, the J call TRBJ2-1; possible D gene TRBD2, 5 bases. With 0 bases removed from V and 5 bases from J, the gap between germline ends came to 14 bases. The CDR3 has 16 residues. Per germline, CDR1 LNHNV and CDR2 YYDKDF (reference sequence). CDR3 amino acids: CATSRDLGGWDNEQFF. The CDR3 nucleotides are TGTGCCACCAGCAGAGATCTCGGAGGCTGGGACAATGAGCAGTTCTTC.

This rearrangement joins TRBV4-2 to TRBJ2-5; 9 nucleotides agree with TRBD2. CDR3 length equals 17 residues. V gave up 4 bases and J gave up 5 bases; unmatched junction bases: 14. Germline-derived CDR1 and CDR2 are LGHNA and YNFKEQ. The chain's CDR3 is CASSLKMGSGRVETQYF. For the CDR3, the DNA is TGTGCCAGCAGCCTGAAGATGGGTAGCGGGAGAGTTGAGACCCAGTACTTC.

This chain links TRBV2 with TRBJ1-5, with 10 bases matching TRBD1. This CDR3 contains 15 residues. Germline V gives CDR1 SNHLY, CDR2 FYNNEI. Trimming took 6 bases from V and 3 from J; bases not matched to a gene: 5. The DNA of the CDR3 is TGTGCCAGCAGCGGGGACAGGGGTATCAATCAGCCCCAGCATTTT. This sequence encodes CASSGDRGINQPQHF.

In nucleotides, the CDR3 is TGTGCCACCAGCAGAGATCCCGACAGTTGGTACCAAGAGACCCAGTACTTC. Its protein product is CATSRDPDSWYQETQYF. This chain links TRBV15 with TRBJ2-5; possible D gene TRBD1, 5 bases. This CDR3 is built from 17 residues. Germline values: CDR1 LNHNV, CDR2 YYDKDF (reference sequence). Trimming shortened V by 0 bases and J by 0 bases, and 14 bases separated the two germline ends.

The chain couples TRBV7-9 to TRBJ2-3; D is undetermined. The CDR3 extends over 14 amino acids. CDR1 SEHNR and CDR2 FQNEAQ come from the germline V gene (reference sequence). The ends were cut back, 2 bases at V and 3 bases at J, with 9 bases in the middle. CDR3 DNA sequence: TGTGCCAGCAGCTTACCAGTGAGGACAGATACGCAGTATTTT. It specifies CASSLPVRTDTQYF.

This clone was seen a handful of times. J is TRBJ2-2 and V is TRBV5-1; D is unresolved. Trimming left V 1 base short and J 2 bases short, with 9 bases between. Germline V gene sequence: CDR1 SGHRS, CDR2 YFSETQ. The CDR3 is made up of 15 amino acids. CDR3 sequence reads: CASSLLEVNTGELFF. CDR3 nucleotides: TGCGCCAGCAGCTTGTTAGAAGTAAACACCGGGGAGCTGTTTTTT.

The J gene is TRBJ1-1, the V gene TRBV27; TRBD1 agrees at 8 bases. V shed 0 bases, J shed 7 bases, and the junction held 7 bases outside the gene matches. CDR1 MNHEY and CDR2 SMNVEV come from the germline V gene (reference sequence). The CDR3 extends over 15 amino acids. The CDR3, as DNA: TGTGCCAGCAGTTTATCCTTGACAGGGGAGGGTGAAGCTTTCTTT. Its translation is CASSLSLTGEGEAFF.